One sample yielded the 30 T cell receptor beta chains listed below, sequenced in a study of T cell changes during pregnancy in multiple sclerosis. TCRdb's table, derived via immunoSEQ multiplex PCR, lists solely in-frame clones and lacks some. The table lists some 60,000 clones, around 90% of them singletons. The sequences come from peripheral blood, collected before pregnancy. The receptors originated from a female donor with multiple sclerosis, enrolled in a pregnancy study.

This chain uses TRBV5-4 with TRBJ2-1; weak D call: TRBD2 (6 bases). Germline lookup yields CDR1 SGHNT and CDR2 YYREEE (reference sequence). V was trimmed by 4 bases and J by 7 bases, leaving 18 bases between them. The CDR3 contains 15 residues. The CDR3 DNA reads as TGTGCCAGCAGCCCCAGGGACTCTCTTGGGAATGAGCAGTTCTTC. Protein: CASSPRDSLGNEQFF.

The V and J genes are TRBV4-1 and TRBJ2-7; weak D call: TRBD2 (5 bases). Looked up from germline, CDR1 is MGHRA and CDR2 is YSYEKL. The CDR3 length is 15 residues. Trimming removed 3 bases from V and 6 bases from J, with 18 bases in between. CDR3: CASSHPGKGQAEQYF. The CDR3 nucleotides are TGCGCCAGCAGCCATCCGGGGAAGGGCCAAGCCGAGCAGTACTTC.

Here the CDR3 reads CASSQESAGGTTQYF. CDR3 in DNA: TGTGCCAGCAGCCAAGAGTCCGCGGGGGGAACTACGCAGTATTTT. V is TRBV4-2 and J is TRBJ2-3; 8 bases align to TRBD2. V shed 0 bases, J shed 8 bases, and the junction held 7 bases outside the gene matches. The CDR3 totals 15 residues. The V gene's germline CDR1 is LGHNA and CDR2 YNFKEQ.

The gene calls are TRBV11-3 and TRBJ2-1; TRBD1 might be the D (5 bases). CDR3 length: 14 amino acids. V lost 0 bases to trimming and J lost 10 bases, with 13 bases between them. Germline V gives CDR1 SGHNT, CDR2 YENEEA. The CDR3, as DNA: TGTGCCAGCAGCTTAGATCGCCAGGGTGACGAGCAGTTCTTC. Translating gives CASSLDRQGDEQFF.

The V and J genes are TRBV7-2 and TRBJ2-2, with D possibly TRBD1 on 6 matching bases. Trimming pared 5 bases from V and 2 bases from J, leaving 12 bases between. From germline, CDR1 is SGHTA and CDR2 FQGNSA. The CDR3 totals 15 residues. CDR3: CASSLDRPNTGELFF. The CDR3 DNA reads TGTGCCAGCAGCCTCGACAGGCCCAACACCGGGGAGCTGTTTTTT.

CDR3 protein: CATSSGGLMAGYTF. Here the CDR3 DNA reads TGTGCCACCAGCAGTGGAGGACTCATGGCCGGCTACACCTTC. The rearrangement uses TRBV15 and TRBJ1-2; no firm D call. The CDR3 has 14 residues. Per the germline V gene, CDR1 is LNHNV and CDR2 is YYDKDF (reference sequence). Trimming left V 3 bases short and J 8 bases short, with 16 bases between.

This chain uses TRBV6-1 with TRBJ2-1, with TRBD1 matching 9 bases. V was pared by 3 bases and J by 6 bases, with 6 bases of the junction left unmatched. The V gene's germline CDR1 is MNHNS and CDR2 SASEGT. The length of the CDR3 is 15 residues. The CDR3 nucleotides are TGTGCCAGCAGTGACCGGGACAGGGATTTCAATGAGCAGTTCTTC. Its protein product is CASSDRDRDFNEQFF.

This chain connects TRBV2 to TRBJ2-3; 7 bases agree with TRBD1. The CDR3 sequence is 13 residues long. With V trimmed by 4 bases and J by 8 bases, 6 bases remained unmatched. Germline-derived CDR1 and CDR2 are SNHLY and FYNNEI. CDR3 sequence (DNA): TGTGCCAGCAGTGGACAGGGTAAGGGTACGCAGTATTTT. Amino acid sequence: CASSGQGKGTQYF.

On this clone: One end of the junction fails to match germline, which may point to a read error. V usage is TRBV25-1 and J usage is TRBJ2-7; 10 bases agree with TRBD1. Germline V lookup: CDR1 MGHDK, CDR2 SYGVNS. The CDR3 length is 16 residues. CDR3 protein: CASSEPRDRGSSEQYF. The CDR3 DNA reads TGTGCCAGCAGTGAGCCCCGGGACAGGGGCTCCTCCGAGCAGTACTTC.

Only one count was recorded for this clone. CDR3 coding DNA: TGTGCCAGCATTCCCGGGATCCTAACCGGGGAGCTGTTTTTT. This encodes CASIPGILTGELFF. The rearrangement links TRBV6-6 to TRBJ2-2, with D perhaps matching TRBD2 (5 bases). CDR1 is MNHNY, CDR2 SVGAGI, per germline (reference sequence). Trimming removed 7 bases from V and 5 bases from J, with 14 bases in between. The CDR3 totals 14 residues.

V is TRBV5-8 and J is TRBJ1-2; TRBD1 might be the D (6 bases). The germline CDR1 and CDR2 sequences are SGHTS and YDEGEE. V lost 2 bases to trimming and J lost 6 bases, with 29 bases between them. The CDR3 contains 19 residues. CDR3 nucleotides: TGTGCCAGCAGCTTACGCCCCGGGAAGTTCTCAGACCGGGACAATGGCTACACCTTC. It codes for CASSLRPGKFSDRDNGYTF.

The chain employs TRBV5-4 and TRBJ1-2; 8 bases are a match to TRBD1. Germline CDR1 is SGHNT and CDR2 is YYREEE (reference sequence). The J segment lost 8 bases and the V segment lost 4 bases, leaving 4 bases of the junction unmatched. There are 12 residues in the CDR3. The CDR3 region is CASSPTGVGYTF. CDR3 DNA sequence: TGTGCCAGCAGCCCGACAGGGGTCGGCTACACCTTC.

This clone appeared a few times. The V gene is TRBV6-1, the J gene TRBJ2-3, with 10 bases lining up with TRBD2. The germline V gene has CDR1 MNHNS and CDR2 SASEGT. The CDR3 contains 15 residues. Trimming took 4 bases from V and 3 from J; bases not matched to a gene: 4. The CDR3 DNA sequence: TGTGCCAGCAGTGCCGTAGCGGGGGGAACAGATACGCAGTATTTT. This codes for CASSAVAGGTDTQYF.

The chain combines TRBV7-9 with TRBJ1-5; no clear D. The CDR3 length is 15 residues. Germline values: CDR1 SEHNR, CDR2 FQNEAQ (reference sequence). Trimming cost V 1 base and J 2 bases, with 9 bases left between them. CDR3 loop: CASSLGFSGNQPQHF. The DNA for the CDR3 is TGTGCCAGCAGCTTAGGATTTTCGGGCAATCAGCCCCAGCATTTT. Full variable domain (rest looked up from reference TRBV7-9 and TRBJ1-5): DTGVSQNPRHKITKRGQNVTFRCDPISEHNRLYWYRQTLGQGPEFLTYFQNEAQLEKSRLLSDRFSAERPKGSFSTLEIQRTEQGDSAMYLCASSLGFSGNQPQHFGDGTRLSIL.

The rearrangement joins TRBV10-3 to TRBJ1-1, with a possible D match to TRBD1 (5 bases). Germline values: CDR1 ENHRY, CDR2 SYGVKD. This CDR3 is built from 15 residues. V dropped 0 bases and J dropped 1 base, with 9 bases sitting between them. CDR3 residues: CAISESGRTNTEAFF. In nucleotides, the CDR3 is TGTGCCATCAGTGAGTCGGGGCGGACGAACACTGAAGCTTTCTTT.

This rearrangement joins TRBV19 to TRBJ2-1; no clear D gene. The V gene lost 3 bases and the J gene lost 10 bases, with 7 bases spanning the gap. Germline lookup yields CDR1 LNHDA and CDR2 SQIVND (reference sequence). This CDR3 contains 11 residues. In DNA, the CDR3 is TGTGCCAGTAGTATCGTGACAGAGCAGTTCTTC. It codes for CASSIVTEQFF.

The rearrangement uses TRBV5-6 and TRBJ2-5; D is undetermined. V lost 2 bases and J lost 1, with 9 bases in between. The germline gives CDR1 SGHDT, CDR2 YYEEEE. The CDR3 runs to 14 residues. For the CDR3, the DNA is TGTGCCAGCAGCTTTTCGAGCCTCCAAGAGACCCAGTACTTC. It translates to CASSFSSLQETQYF.

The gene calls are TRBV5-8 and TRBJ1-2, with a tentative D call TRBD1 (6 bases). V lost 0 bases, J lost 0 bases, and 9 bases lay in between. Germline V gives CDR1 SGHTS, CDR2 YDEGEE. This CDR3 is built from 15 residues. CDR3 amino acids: CASSLGTVANYGYTF. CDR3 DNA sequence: TGTGCCAGCAGCTTGGGGACAGTAGCTAACTATGGCTACACCTTC.

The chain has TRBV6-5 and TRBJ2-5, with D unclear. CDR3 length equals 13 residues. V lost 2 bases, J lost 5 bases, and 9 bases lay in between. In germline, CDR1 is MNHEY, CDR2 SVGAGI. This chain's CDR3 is CASSYESRETQYF. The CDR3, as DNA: TGTGCCAGCAGTTACGAGTCCCGCGAGACCCAGTACTTC.

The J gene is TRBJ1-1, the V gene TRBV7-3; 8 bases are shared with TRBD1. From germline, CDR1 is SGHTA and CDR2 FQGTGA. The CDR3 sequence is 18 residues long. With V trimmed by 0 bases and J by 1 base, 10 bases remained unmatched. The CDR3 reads CASSLTDAGGGWNTEAFF. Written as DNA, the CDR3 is TGTGCCAGCAGCTTAACAGACGCAGGGGGCGGCTGGAACACTGAAGCTTTCTTT.

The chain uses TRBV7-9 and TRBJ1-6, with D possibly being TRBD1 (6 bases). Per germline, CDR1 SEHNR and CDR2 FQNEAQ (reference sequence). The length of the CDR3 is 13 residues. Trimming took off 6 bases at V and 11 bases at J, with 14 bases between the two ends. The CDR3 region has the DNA TGTGCCAGCAGAGAAGGGGGACAAACACCCCTCCACTTT. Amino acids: CASREGGQTPLHF.

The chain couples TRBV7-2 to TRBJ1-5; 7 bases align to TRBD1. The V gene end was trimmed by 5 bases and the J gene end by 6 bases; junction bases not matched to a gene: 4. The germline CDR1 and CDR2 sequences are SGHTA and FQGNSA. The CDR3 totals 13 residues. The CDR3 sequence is CASSPDRAQPQHF. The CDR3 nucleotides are TGTGCCAGCAGCCCCGACAGGGCTCAGCCCCAGCATTTT.

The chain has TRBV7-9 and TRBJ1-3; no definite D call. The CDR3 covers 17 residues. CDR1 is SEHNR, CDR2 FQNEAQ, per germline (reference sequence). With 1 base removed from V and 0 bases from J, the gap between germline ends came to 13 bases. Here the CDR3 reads CASSLVVGSFSGNTIYF. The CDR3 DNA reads TGTGCCAGCAGCTTAGTGGTTGGCAGTTTCTCTGGAAACACCATATATTTT. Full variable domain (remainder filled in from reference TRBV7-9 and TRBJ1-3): DTGVSQNPRHKITKRGQNVTFRCDPISEHNRLYWYRQTLGQGPEFLTYFQNEAQLEKSRLLSDRFSAERPKGSFSTLEIQRTEQGDSAMYLCASSLVVGSFSGNTIYFGEGSWLTVV.

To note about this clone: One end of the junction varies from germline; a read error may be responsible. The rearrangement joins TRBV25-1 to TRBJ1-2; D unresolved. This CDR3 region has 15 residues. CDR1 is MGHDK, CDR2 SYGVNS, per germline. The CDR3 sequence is CASSDLVSSNYGYTF. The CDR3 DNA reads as TGTGCCAGCAGTGATCTGGTTTCGTCGAACTACGGCTACACCTTC.

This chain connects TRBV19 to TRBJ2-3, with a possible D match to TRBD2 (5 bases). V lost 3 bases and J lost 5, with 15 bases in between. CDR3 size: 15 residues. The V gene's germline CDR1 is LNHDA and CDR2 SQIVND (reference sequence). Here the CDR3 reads CASSMNHFREDTQYF. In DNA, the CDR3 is TGTGCCAGTAGTATGAACCACTTCCGGGAAGATACGCAGTATTTT.

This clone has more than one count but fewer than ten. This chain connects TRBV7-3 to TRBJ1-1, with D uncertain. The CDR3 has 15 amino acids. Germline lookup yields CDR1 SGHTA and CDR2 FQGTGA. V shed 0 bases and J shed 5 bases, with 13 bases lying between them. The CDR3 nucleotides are TGTGCCAGCAGCTTAACCCCACAGACGGGGACTGAAGCTTTCTTT. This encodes CASSLTPQTGTEAFF.

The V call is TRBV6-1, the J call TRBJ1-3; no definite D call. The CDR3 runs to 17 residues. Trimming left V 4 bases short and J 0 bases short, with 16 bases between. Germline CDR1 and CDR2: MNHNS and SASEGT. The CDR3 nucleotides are TGTGCCAGCAGTGCTACGGCCAGGTTGTTCTCTGGAAACACCATATATTTT. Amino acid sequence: CASSATARLFSGNTIYF.

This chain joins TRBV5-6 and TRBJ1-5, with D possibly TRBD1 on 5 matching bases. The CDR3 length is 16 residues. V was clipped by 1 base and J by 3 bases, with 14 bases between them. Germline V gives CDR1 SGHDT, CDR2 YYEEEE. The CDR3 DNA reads TGTGCCAGCAGCTTGAGGTTATCAGGGAACAATCAGCCCCAGCATTTT. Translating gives CASSLRLSGNNQPQHF. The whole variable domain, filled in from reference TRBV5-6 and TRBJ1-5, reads DAGVTQSPTHLIKTRGQQVTLRCSPKSGHDTVSWYQQALGQGPQFIFQYYEEEERQRGNFPDRFSGHQFPNYSSELNVNALLLGDSALYLCASSLRLSGNNQPQHFGDGTRLSIL.

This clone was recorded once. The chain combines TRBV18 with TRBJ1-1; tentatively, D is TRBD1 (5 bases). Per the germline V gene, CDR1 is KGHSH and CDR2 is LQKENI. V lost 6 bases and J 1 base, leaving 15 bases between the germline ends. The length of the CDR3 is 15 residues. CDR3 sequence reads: CASSPVGPQNTEAFF. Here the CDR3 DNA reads TGTGCCAGCTCCCCGGTGGGGCCACAGAACACTGAAGCTTTCTTT.

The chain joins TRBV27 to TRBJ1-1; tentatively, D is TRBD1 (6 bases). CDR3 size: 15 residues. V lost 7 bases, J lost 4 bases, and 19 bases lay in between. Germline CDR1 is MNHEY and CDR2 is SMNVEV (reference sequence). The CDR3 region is CASTPGRGWSTEAFF. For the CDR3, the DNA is TGTGCCAGCACTCCGGGCAGGGGATGGAGCACTGAAGCTTTCTTT.